Shown below are 17 T cell receptor beta chains from a single sample sequenced in a study of blood T cell repertoires in COVID-19. Using immunoSEQ multiplex PCR, the repertoire was profiled, and TCRdb retains in-frame clones only, with some absent. The sample holds 200,000 to 300,000 clones; about 90% are singletons and the top ten take roughly 0.79%. Sequencing was performed on peripheral blood. The receptor set was obtained from a man in his thirties or forties with COVID-19, enrolled during active disease.

In nucleotides, the CDR3 is TGTGCCAGCAGTCCCCAGGGGGGTCAGCCCCAGCATTTT. Protein: CASSPQGGQPQHF. V is TRBV6-4 and J is TRBJ1-5; TRBD1 agrees at 7 bases. The V and J ends lost 5 bases and 6 bases, in that order; junction bases with no gene match: 4. CDR1 and CDR2 (germline): MRHNA, SNTAGT. The CDR3 is made up of 13 amino acids.

This sequence joins TRBV5-6 and TRBJ1-2, with a weak D call TRBD1 (5 bases). The V and J ends lost 3 bases and 8 bases respectively, with 11 bases between them. Germline V gene sequence: CDR1 SGHDT, CDR2 YYEEEE. This CDR3 contains 12 residues. For the CDR3, the DNA is TGTGCCAGCAGCTCGGCGGGGCGCGGCTACACCTTC. Translated: CASSSAGRGYTF.

This chain uses TRBV6-5 with TRBJ2-7; 10 bases line up with TRBD1. V was clipped by 4 bases and J by 3 bases; unmatched bases: 6. This CDR3 has 15 amino acids. Germline loops: CDR1 MNHEY, CDR2 SVGAGI. CDR3 nucleotide sequence: TGTGCCAGCAGTTGGGGGCGGACAGGGGGCTACGAGCAGTACTTC. This translates into CASSWGRTGGYEQYF.

The chain employs TRBV5-5 and TRBJ1-1, with D hard to call. V was trimmed by 1 base and J by 6 bases, leaving 7 bases between them. This CDR3 contains 12 residues. Germline V gene sequence: CDR1 SGHKS, CDR2 YYEKEE (reference sequence). CDR3 sequence: CASSLLRAEAFF. CDR3 sequence (DNA): TGTGCCAGCAGCTTGTTACGGGCTGAAGCTTTCTTT.

The chain combines TRBV11-2 with TRBJ2-5; 12 positions agree with TRBD2. Germline trimming cut 4 bases from V and 0 bases from J; bases unmatched to any gene: 9. The germline CDR1 and CDR2 sequences are SGHAT and FQNNGV. The CDR3 runs to 18 residues. This CDR3 is CASSSLLAGGPYQETQYF. CDR3 nucleotides: TGTGCCAGCAGCTCCTTACTAGCGGGGGGCCCGTACCAAGAGACCCAGTACTTC. The full variable domain, with the rest looked up from reference TRBV11-2 and TRBJ2-5, is EAGVAQSPRYKIIEKRQSVAFWCNPISGHATLYWYQQILGQGPKLLIQFQNNGVVDDSQLPKDRFSAERLKGVDSTLKIQPAKLEDSAVYLCASSSLLAGGPYQETQYFGPGTRLLVL.

This clone was seen only once. This sequence joins TRBV4-2 and TRBJ1-1; 8 positions agree with TRBD1. The germline V gene encodes CDR1 LGHNA and CDR2 YNFKEQ. J lost 11 bases, V lost 3 bases, and 8 bases had no gene match. CDR3 length: 13 residues. The chain's CDR3 is CASSQETGQGAFF. The DNA for the CDR3 is TGTGCCAGCAGCCAGGAGACCGGACAGGGCGCTTTCTTT.

V usage is TRBV6-1 and J usage is TRBJ2-6, with 7 nucleotides matching TRBD1. The CDR3 is 19 residues long. Losses at the gene ends were 2 bases for V and 0 bases for J; bases not matched to a gene: 10. The germline V gene encodes CDR1 MNHNS and CDR2 SASEGT. CDR3 bases: TGTGCCAGCAGTGAATGGGACAGAGGCCATTTCTCTGGGGCCAACGTCCTGACTTTC. It encodes CASSEWDRGHFSGANVLTF.

The gene calls are TRBV5-4 and TRBJ1-2, with D perhaps matching TRBD1 (6 bases). The CDR3 length is 14 residues. In germline, CDR1 is SGHNT, CDR2 YYREEE (reference sequence). Trimming left V 1 base short and J 6 bases short, with 13 bases between. The CDR3, as DNA: TGTGCCAGCAGCTTGCAACAGGGTCATCATGGCTACACCTTC. Its protein is CASSLQQGHHGYTF.

V is TRBV4-1 and J is TRBJ1-2, with D perhaps matching TRBD1 (5 bases). This CDR3 has 15 amino acids. The V gene lost 0 bases and the J gene lost 3 bases, with 11 bases spanning the gap. Germline V gene lookup returns CDR1 MGHRA and CDR2 YSYEKL. CDR3 sequence (DNA): TGCGCCAGCAGCCAAGAGGCAGGGCTTTACTATGGCTACACCTTC. This codes for CASSQEAGLYYGYTF.

This clone was recorded only once. The gene calls are TRBV5-1 and TRBJ2-1, with TRBD1 as a possible D gene (5 bases). Germline V gives CDR1 SGHRS, CDR2 YFSETQ. The length of the CDR3 is 14 residues. V lost 0 bases and J lost 7, with 11 bases in between. The CDR3 region is CASSLGQSVNEQFF. DNA for the CDR3: TGCGCCAGCAGCTTGGGACAGAGTGTTAATGAGCAGTTCTTC. Filled out from reference TRBV5-1 and TRBJ2-1, the complete variable domain reads KAGVTQTPRYLIKTRGQQVTLSCSPISGHRSVSWYQQTPGQGLQFLFEYFSETQRNKGNFPGRFSGRQFSNSRSEMNVSTLELGDSALYLCASSLGQSVNEQFFGPGTRLTVL.

The chain joins TRBV3-1 (or the pseudogene TRBV3-2) to TRBJ1-3, with TRBD1 identical over 7 bases. The length of the CDR3 is 17 residues. The V and J ends lost 4 bases and 1 base, in that order; junction bases with no gene match: 10. Germline-derived CDR1 and CDR2 are LGHDT and YNNKEL (reference sequence). In DNA, the CDR3 is TGTGCCAGCAGCCTCGACAGGGCGAGTTGGTCTGGAAACACCATATATTTT. It is translated as CASSLDRASWSGNTIYF.

This rearrangement joins TRBV30 to TRBJ1-5; the match to TRBD1 covers 8 bases. The J segment lost 6 bases and the V segment lost 3 bases, leaving 10 bases of the junction unmatched. The CDR3 loop spans 15 amino acids. Germline V lookup: CDR1 GTSNPN, CDR2 SVGIG (reference sequence). The CDR3 DNA sequence: TGTGCCTGGAGCCCGCGGACAGGGAAGGCTCAGCCCCAGCATTTT. This encodes CAWSPRTGKAQPQHF.

V gene TRBV5-1 combines with J gene TRBJ1-2, with TRBD1 as a possible D gene (5 bases). Germline lookup yields CDR1 SGHRS and CDR2 YFSETQ. The CDR3 runs 11 residues. Trimming took 5 bases from V and 6 from J, leaving 8 bases between them. The CDR3 region is CASRGGDGYTF. In DNA, the CDR3 is TGCGCCAGCAGAGGAGGGGATGGCTACACCTTC.

This chain uses TRBV6-5 with TRBJ1-4; 7 bases are a match to TRBD1. This CDR3 region has 16 residues. V dropped 0 bases and J dropped 4; count of bases not matched to a gene: 5. Germline V gene lookup returns CDR1 MNHEY and CDR2 SVGAGI. CDR3 nucleotide sequence: TGTGCCAGCAGTTACTCGATGAGGGGGCGTAATGAAAAACTGTTTTTT. Its protein product is CASSYSMRGRNEKLFF.

This chain connects TRBV29-1 to TRBJ1-2; 7 bases line up with TRBD1. V dropped 6 bases and J dropped 8; count of bases not matched to a gene: 21. Per germline, CDR1 SQVTM and CDR2 ANQGSEA. CDR3 size: 16 residues. CDR3 nucleotide sequence: TGCAGCGTCACGCACTACGGGACAGTCTCACGGGGGGGCTACACCTTC. Residues: CSVTHYGTVSRGGYTF.

The rearrangement links TRBV4-1 to TRBJ1-2; 7 bases align to TRBD1. CDR3 length equals 13 residues. CDR1 MGHRA and CDR2 YSYEKL come from the germline V gene. Germline trimming cut 4 bases from V and 7 bases from J; bases unmatched to any gene: 6. CDR3 sequence: CASSPPDRPGYTF. CDR3 DNA sequence: TGCGCCAGCAGCCCTCCGGACAGGCCTGGCTACACCTTC.

The chain links TRBV5-1 to TRBJ1-1; a possible D gene is TRBD1 (6 bases). The CDR3 totals 13 residues. Trimming stripped 6 bases from V and 6 bases from J, with 15 bases between. Per germline, CDR1 SGHRS and CDR2 YFSETQ. CDR3: CASNKDRKSEAFF. The CDR3, as DNA: TGCGCCAGCAACAAGGACAGAAAGTCTGAAGCTTTCTTT.